This TCR beta chain derives from a study of T cell responses to AZD1222 COVID-19 vaccine. Study-wide results and caveats: Repertoires were obtained solely post-peak T cell response. Only five to seven individuals given AZD1222 were seropositive at baseline.

This clone was counted many times. As yet, its antigen is unknown. CDR3 length equals 15 residues. Germline V gene lookup returns CDR1 MNHEY and CDR2 SVGEGT. V gave up 0 bases and J gave up 5 bases; unmatched junction bases: 6. Produced via immunoSEQ multiplex PCR; TCRdb's table is partial and in-frame only. The top ten clones hold around 1.6% of a sample with approximately 150,000 clones, roughly nine tenths of them seen once. This sequence was found in an adult in good health. This specimen consisted of peripheral blood, obtained on day 0 of AZD1222 vaccination. The V and J genes are TRBV6-2 or TRBV6-3 and TRBJ1-2; 7 bases map to TRBD1. CDR3 sequence: CASSYSIPTGYGYTF. The CDR3, as DNA: TGTGCCAGCAGTTACTCAATCCCGACAGGGTATGGCTACACCTTC.